Here is one T cell receptor beta chain with its context. Its specificity is not known. This record belongs to a study of T cell responses to AZD1222 COVID-19 vaccine. Whole-study results and caveats: Close to half of spike-specific TCRs reportedly recognize unmutated variant regions. Spike-specific TCR breadth and depth were elevated following two AZD1222 doses. AZD1222 recipients seropositive at baseline numbered only 5 or 6. A mostly white British donor set with more females was recruited, and clonal diversity was possibly underestimated.

The V gene's germline CDR1 is PRHDT and CDR2 FYEKMQ (reference sequence). V was cut by 2 bases and J by 1 base, with 8 bases left in between. The length of the CDR3 is 14 residues. Here immunoSEQ multiplex PCR was the method, and the copy in TCRdb shows in-frame clones only, minus some. The data contain 100,000 to 150,000 clones, 80% to 90% of them singletons. Sequencing was performed on peripheral blood, taken on day 0 of AZD1222 vaccination. The origin of this receptor is an adult in good health. The chain has TRBV13 and TRBJ1-1; D not certain. CDR3 sequence reads: CASSLPEKNTEAFF. DNA for the CDR3: TGTGCCAGCAGCTTACCGGAGAAGAACACTGAAGCTTTCTTT.